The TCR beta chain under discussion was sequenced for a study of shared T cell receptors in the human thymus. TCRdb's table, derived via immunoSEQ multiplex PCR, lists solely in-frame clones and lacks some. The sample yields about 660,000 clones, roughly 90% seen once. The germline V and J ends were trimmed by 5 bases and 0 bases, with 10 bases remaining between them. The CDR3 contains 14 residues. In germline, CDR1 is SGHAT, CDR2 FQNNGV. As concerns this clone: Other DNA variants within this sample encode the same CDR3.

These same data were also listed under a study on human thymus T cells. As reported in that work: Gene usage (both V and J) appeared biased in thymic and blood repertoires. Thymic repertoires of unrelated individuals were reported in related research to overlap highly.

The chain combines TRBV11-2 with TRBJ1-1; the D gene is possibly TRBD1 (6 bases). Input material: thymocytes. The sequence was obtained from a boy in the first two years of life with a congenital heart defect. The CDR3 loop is CASSPDRVNTEAFF. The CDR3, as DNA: TGTGCCAGCAGCCCGGACAGAGTGAACACTGAAGCTTTCTTT.